The rows below give T cell receptor beta chains drawn from one sample of a study of blood T cells in healthy people across ages. TCRdb reprocessed the 5' RACE reads with MiXCR, giving one entry per CDR3 protein. The data show about 1 million distinct CDR3 sequences, over 35% seen once. Sequenced input: blood. The source of these receptors is a woman between 55 and 75 years old in good health. CDR3s leave out the opening cysteine and the closing phenylalanine or tryptophan. Each record gives: clone size, V gene, CDR3 protein. Some rows mark clone size as missing; the rest say once, few, many or name a class of expanded clone.

clone size: .
V gene: TRBV7-2
CDR3 protein: ASSLFNDRETEAF

clone size: .
V gene: TRBV3-1
CDR3 protein: ASSQVTSGGETQY

clone size: once
V gene: TRBV27
CDR3 protein: ASSLSLLGDQPQH

clone size: .
V gene: TRBV19
CDR3 protein: ASSIETAGRGTDTQY

clone size: .
V gene: TRBV7-3
CDR3 protein: ASSKKPGQGITDTQY

clone size: few
V gene: TRBV20-1
CDR3 protein: SAPGQGTTYGYT

clone size: few
V gene: TRBV7-9
CDR3 protein: ASREQGAGNNEQY

clone size: .
V gene: TRBV29-1
CDR3 protein: SVGGAGANYGYT

clone size: .
V gene: TRBV23-1
CDR3 protein: ASSLSDRTSTDTQY

clone size: .
V gene: TRBV2
CDR3 protein: ASRRGTGSYNEQF

clone size: many
V gene: TRBV29-1
CDR3 protein: SVELGASYEQY

clone size: .
V gene: TRBV5-1
CDR3 protein: ASSTRDRRTDTQY

clone size: .
V gene: TRBV28
CDR3 protein: ASSLGVSKNIQY

clone size: .
V gene: TRBV2
CDR3 protein: ASSDYGTGGLNEQF

clone size: .
V gene: TRBV7-2
CDR3 protein: ASSFDRGENEQY

clone size: .
V gene: TRBV27
CDR3 protein: ASSFNRAGDEQF

clone size: .
V gene: TRBV4-3
CDR3 protein: ASSQEDTSSSYNEQF

clone size: few
V gene: TRBV6-5
CDR3 protein: ASSYPGASRREQY

clone size: .
V gene: TRBV5-1
CDR3 protein: ASSPKTGTLTYEQY

clone size: .
V gene: TRBV4-2
CDR3 protein: ASSPRLAGGEQF

clone size: .
V gene: TRBV5-4
CDR3 protein: ASSLGGGSTEAF

clone size: .
V gene: TRBV7-8
CDR3 protein: VSSAGDRGRDQPQH

clone size: few
V gene: TRBV28
CDR3 protein: ASSLYRGYGYT

clone size: .
V gene: TRBV12-3/TRBV12-4
CDR3 protein: ASSSPGQGLTEAF

clone size: .
V gene: TRBV7-2
CDR3 protein: ASSLGRAAATEAF

clone size: .
V gene: TRBV15
CDR3 protein: ATSRVGSGNWNEQF

clone size: few
V gene: TRBV29-1
CDR3 protein: SVTPVGQGAMGTEAF

clone size: .
V gene: TRBV20-1
CDR3 protein: SAPGISYEQY

clone size: .
V gene: TRBV12-3/TRBV12-4
CDR3 protein: ASSLDRDREKLF

clone size: .
V gene: TRBV12-3/TRBV12-4
CDR3 protein: ASSLRLAGGKETQY

clone size: .
V gene: TRBV12-3/TRBV12-4
CDR3 protein: ASTARGVAYEQY

clone size: .
V gene: TRBV12-3/TRBV12-4
CDR3 protein: ASSLQAAREQY

clone size: .
V gene: TRBV6-5
CDR3 protein: ASSLLPGPHYEQY

clone size: .
V gene: TRBV28
CDR3 protein: ASSLSSWGTGSYEQY

clone size: few
V gene: TRBV6-5
CDR3 protein: ASSHARY

clone size: .
V gene: TRBV9
CDR3 protein: ASSVNPGQGFSGANVLT

clone size: few
V gene: TRBV11-2
CDR3 protein: ASRNISSYEQY

clone size: few
V gene: TRBV6-1
CDR3 protein: ASSLTNSGTDTQY

clone size: .
V gene: TRBV20-1
CDR3 protein: SAASGGLTSYNEQF

clone size: .
V gene: TRBV2
CDR3 protein: ASRRLAGGREQF

clone size: few
V gene: TRBV27
CDR3 protein: ASRAGQPYEQY

clone size: .
V gene: TRBV29-1
CDR3 protein: SVEASGTYEQY

clone size: once
V gene: TRBV10-3
CDR3 protein: AISESRDSTGNTIY

clone size: few
V gene: TRBV14
CDR3 protein: ASSQEYGRKTQY

clone size: .
V gene: TRBV12-5
CDR3 protein: ASGLKGPKNIQY

clone size: .
V gene: TRBV27
CDR3 protein: ASSLSLDSWNQPQH

clone size: .
V gene: TRBV12-3/TRBV12-4
CDR3 protein: ASSLATGGSDSPLH

clone size: .
V gene: TRBV3-1
CDR3 protein: ASSQFNQPQH

clone size: .
V gene: TRBV7-3
CDR3 protein: ASSSGVLWDQPQH

clone size: .
V gene: TRBV14
CDR3 protein: ASSQARGGWQY

clone size: .
V gene: TRBV5-6
CDR3 protein: ASSWDNRGYT

clone size: .
V gene: TRBV2
CDR3 protein: ASAQTTGNEQY

clone size: .
V gene: TRBV27
CDR3 protein: ASSRTVNEQY

clone size: .
V gene: TRBV10-3
CDR3 protein: AISLPGSYEQY

clone size: many
V gene: TRBV29-1
CDR3 protein: SVRDRGPYEQY

clone size: .
V gene: TRBV6-1
CDR3 protein: ASSGRLAGSYEQY

clone size: .
V gene: TRBV27
CDR3 protein: ASSLEPRTPNEQF

clone size: .
V gene: TRBV10-3
CDR3 protein: AISRGTSGRTTGELF

clone size: .
V gene: TRBV9
CDR3 protein: ASSVSPGQGADEQY